One sample yielded the 8 T cell receptor beta chains listed below, sequenced in a study of response to subunit inactivated influenza vaccine. Each CDR3 protein is one row after TCRdb ran MiXCR on the RT-PCR reads. Of about 780,000 distinct CDR3 sequences listed, roughly 20% were seen once; the top ten hold roughly 10%. The source was PBMCs from blood, collected around 5 days after vaccination. These receptors originate from a man aged 45 to 65 who received an inactivated influenza vaccine.

This clonotype has more than one count but fewer than ten. The CDR3 DNA is TGTGCCAGCAGTGCCGGGACTGGGGGATTTGGTACGCAGTATTTT. Its protein is CASSAGTGGFGTQYF. The chain employs TRBV28 and TRBJ2-3, with D perhaps TRBD2 (6 bases). This CDR3 is built from 15 residues. Germline V gene sequence: CDR1 MDHEN, CDR2 SYDVKM. V was trimmed by 5 bases and J by 8 bases, leaving 20 bases between them.

This clonotype has at least ten counts. This chain links TRBV28 with TRBJ2-1; TRBD2 aligns across 8 bases. The CDR3 has 12 residues. Trimming cost V 7 bases and J 10 bases; bases outside gene matches: 6. Per the germline V gene, CDR1 is MDHEN and CDR2 is SYDVKM. The CDR3 protein is CASNPGGDEQFF. DNA of the CDR3: TGTGCCAGCAATCCGGGGGGGGACGAGCAGTTCTTC.

The genes are TRBV2 and TRBJ2-3; D is unclear. CDR1 is SNHLY, CDR2 FYNNEI, per germline. The CDR3 contains 14 residues. Trimming removed 7 bases at V and 1 base at J, with 12 bases between. The CDR3 loop is CASKWQERTDTQYF. The CDR3 bases are TGTGCCAGCAAGTGGCAGGAGCGCACAGATACGCAGTATTTT.

This clonotype was counted a few times. The chain combines TRBV20-1 with TRBJ2-7, with 8 bases that match TRBD1. The germline V gene encodes CDR1 DFQATT and CDR2 SNEGSKA (reference sequence). V lost 5 bases to trimming and J lost 2 bases; unmatched junction nucleotides: 8. CDR3 length equals 14 residues. CDR3 bases: TGCAGTGCTCCGGACAGGGATCGGCCCTACGAGCAGTACTTC. Amino acid sequence: CSAPDRDRPYEQYF.

The chain recombines TRBV30 with TRBJ2-7; TRBD1 matches at 8 bases. CDR1 and CDR2 from the germline V gene are GTSNPN and SVGIG (reference sequence). The ends lost 3 bases at V and 2 bases at J; junction bases unmatched: 3. The CDR3 covers 13 residues. The chain's CDR3 is CAWSRQGPYEQYF. The CDR3 DNA reads TGTGCCTGGAGCCGACAGGGGCCCTACGAGCAGTACTTC.

This clonotype was detected a few times. The chain joins TRBV6-1 to TRBJ2-4; D gene ambiguous. The CDR3 spans 16 residues. Germline V lookup: CDR1 MNHNS, CDR2 SASEGT. Trimming removed 2 bases at V and 0 bases at J, with 11 bases between. CDR3 residues: CASSEYEALAKNIQYF. In nucleotides, the CDR3 is TGTGCCAGCAGTGAATACGAGGCCCTAGCCAAAAACATTCAGTACTTC.

CDR3 DNA sequence: TGTGCCAGCGGCGCGAGAGGCCGGGAGCTGTTTTTT. The encoded protein is CASGARGRELFF. The V gene is TRBV6-5, the J gene TRBJ2-2; D uncertain. The V gene lost 8 bases and the J gene lost 9 bases, with 13 bases spanning the gap. The CDR3 loop spans 12 amino acids. Germline CDR1 is MNHEY and CDR2 is SVGAGI.

In its sample, this clonotype was seen many times. This chain links TRBV6-5 with TRBJ1-4, with a weak D call TRBD1 (5 bases). The CDR3 runs to 12 residues. V lost 4 bases, J lost 10 bases, and 10 bases lay in between. The germline V gene has CDR1 MNHEY and CDR2 SVGAGI. CDR3 sequence: CASSSGRGKLFF. The CDR3 nucleotides are TGTGCCAGCAGTTCGGGACGGGGAAAACTGTTTTTT.